The clone carrying this TCR beta chain was counted at least ten times. Its target is unknown. In germline, CDR1 is SGHDN, CDR2 FVKESK. The V gene end was trimmed by 4 bases and the J gene end by 9 bases; junction bases not matched to a gene: 10. This CDR3 contains 15 residues. This sample is part of a study of identical twins. General observations from the study: Analyses of zero insertions could be partly confounded by invariant MAIT and iNKT cells.

TCRdb reanalysed the 5' RACE reads using MiXCR and keeps one entry per CDR3 protein. In the table there are 400,000 to 550,000 distinct CDR3 sequences, more than 13% of which are singletons. These data also featured in a second study, about yellow fever vaccine responses in identical twins.

This receptor was identified in a woman aged 18-29 years in good health. The genes are TRBV14 and TRBJ2-1; 9 bases agree with TRBD2. Sequencing was carried out using CD4+ T cells sorted from blood. The CDR3 DNA reads TGTGCCAGCAGCCGAGCGAGTAGCGGGAGATCTGAGCAGTTCTTC. It yields the protein CASSRASSGRSEQFF.